The 20 T cell receptor beta chains below were found in one sample sequenced in a study of CD4 T cells in relation to SARS-CoV-2 and coronaviruses. These receptors have no identified antigens. The data were produced by immunoSEQ multiplex PCR, yet TCRdb's version contains in-frame clones alone and is incomplete. Here the sample spans around 30,000 clones, around 80% being singletons. Sequenced sample: memory CD4+ T cells from PBMCs, cultured in vitro. The receptors shown here come from an adult with COVID-19.

The chain links TRBV3-1 (or the pseudogene TRBV3-2) to TRBJ2-4, with 7 nucleotides matching TRBD2. The ends lost 1 base at V and 4 bases at J; junction bases unmatched: 7. Germline V CDR1 and CDR2: LGHDT, YNNKEL (reference sequence). This CDR3 is built from 16 residues. The CDR3 DNA reads as TGTGCCAGCAGCCAAGGAAGTGGGGGGGGAAAAAACATTCAGTACTTC. Its translation is CASSQGSGGGKNIQYF.

The V gene is TRBV7-2, the J gene TRBJ2-3; 7 nucleotides match TRBD1. The V and J ends lost 5 bases and 1 base, in that order; junction bases with no gene match: 6. The V gene's germline CDR1 is SGHTA and CDR2 FQGNSA. The CDR3 loop spans 15 amino acids. This CDR3 reads CASSPHRGGTDTQYF. CDR3 sequence (DNA): TGTGCCAGCAGCCCCCACAGGGGTGGCACAGATACGCAGTATTTT.

This clone was detected once. V is TRBV3-1 (or the pseudogene TRBV3-2) and J is TRBJ1-1; D unresolved. The germline V and J ends were trimmed by 2 bases and 4 bases, with 8 bases remaining between them. The CDR3 is 13 residues long. Germline CDR1 and CDR2: LGHDT and YNNKEL (reference sequence). This CDR3 is CASSQPPVTEAFF. The CDR3 coding sequence is TGTGCCAGCAGCCAACCGCCGGTCACTGAAGCTTTCTTT.

The rearrangement joins TRBV18 to TRBJ1-2, with D possibly TRBD1 on 6 matching bases. The germline V gene encodes CDR1 KGHSH and CDR2 LQKENI. CDR3 length equals 15 residues. V was pared by 3 bases and J by 3 bases, with 14 bases between. CDR3 bases: TGTGCCAGCTCACCCACCGGGGCAGGGGACTATGGCTACACCTTC. Amino acid sequence: CASSPTGAGDYGYTF.

The chain joins TRBV5-5 to TRBJ2-3; 7 positions match TRBD2. V dropped 2 bases and J dropped 0; count of bases not matched to a gene: 3. Per germline, CDR1 SGHKS and CDR2 YYEKEE (reference sequence). This CDR3 region has 15 residues. CDR3 region: CASSFAGVSTDTQYF. CDR3 DNA sequence: TGTGCCAGCAGCTTTGCGGGAGTTAGCACAGATACGCAGTATTTT.

The chain has TRBV6-5 and TRBJ1-2; a possible D gene is TRBD1 (6 bases). The germline V and J ends were trimmed by 6 bases and 11 bases, with 19 bases remaining between them. The CDR3 sequence is 13 residues long. Per germline, CDR1 MNHEY and CDR2 SVGAGI. CDR3 amino acids: CASRPTGTPVYTF. CDR3 sequence (DNA): TGTGCCAGCAGGCCTACCGGGACACCGGTTTACACCTTC.

This clone was seen only once. V is TRBV5-1 and J is TRBJ1-4; 10 nucleotides line up with TRBD1. CDR3 length equals 17 residues. V trimming: 7 bases; J trimming: 8 bases; junction bases outside the gene matches: 17. The germline V gene encodes CDR1 SGHRS and CDR2 YFSETQ. The CDR3 DNA follows: TGCGCCAGCCGAAGGGACAGGGGATTTGAAGGGGAAGAAAAACTGTTTTTT. Translating it yields CASRRDRGFEGEEKLFF.

The chain couples TRBV19 to TRBJ2-7, with 10 bases identical to TRBD2. V dropped 9 bases and J dropped 2; count of bases not matched to a gene: 16. This CDR3 contains 17 residues. Germline CDR1 is LNHDA and CDR2 is SQIVND (reference sequence). The CDR3 coding sequence is TGTGCCAGCCTACCGCGGGCTAGCGGGAGTAGCACCTACGAGCAGTACTTC. Its protein product is CASLPRASGSSTYEQYF. Together with reference TRBV19 and TRBJ2-7, the CDR3 gives the full variable domain: DGGITQSPKYLFRKEGQNVTLSCEQNLNHDAMYWYRQDPGQGLRLIYYSQIVNDFQKGDIAEGYSVSREKKESFPLTVTSAQKNPTAFYLCASLPRASGSSTYEQYFGPGTRLTVT.

The chain joins TRBV25-1 to TRBJ1-1; perhaps TRBD1 as D (6 bases). The CDR3 has 15 amino acids. Trimming removed 3 bases from V and 1 base from J, with 12 bases in between. Looked up from germline, CDR1 is MGHDK and CDR2 is SYGVNS. CDR3: CASSDDRTANTEAFF. The CDR3 nucleotides read TGTGCCAGCAGTGATGATAGGACAGCGAACACTGAAGCTTTCTTT.

This clone has only a few counts. The chain has TRBV19 and TRBJ1-5; tentatively, D is TRBD1 (5 bases). Germline V lookup: CDR1 LNHDA, CDR2 SQIVND (reference sequence). The V end lost 3 bases, the J end lost 5 bases, and 8 bases lay between the germline ends. The CDR3 totals 13 residues. The CDR3 nucleotides read TGTGCCAGTAGTATGGGGCTCCATCAGCCCCAGCATTTT. It specifies CASSMGLHQPQHF. Full variable domain (rest looked up from reference TRBV19 and TRBJ1-5): DGGITQSPKYLFRKEGQNVTLSCEQNLNHDAMYWYRQDPGQGLRLIYYSQIVNDFQKGDIAEGYSVSREKKESFPLTVTSAQKNPTAFYLCASSMGLHQPQHFGDGTRLSIL.

This chain links TRBV29-1 with TRBJ2-3; weak D call: TRBD1 (5 bases). The length of the CDR3 is 12 residues. Trimming left V 5 bases short and J 10 bases short, with 16 bases between. Germline CDR1 reads SQVTM; CDR2 reads ANQGSEA. In nucleotides, the CDR3 is TGCAGCGTTTGGCAGGGCGCCCTTTCGCAGTATTTT. It yields the protein CSVWQGALSQYF.

V and J are TRBV2 and TRBJ2-5; D possibly matches TRBD1 or TRBD2 (5 bases each). Deletions cut 6 bases from V and 5 bases from J, with 16 bases between. The CDR3 has 14 amino acids. Germline V lookup: CDR1 SNHLY, CDR2 FYNNEI. Here the CDR3 reads CASRSGPRIETQYF. The DNA of the CDR3 is TGTGCCAGCAGGTCGGGACCGAGGATCGAGACCCAGTACTTC.

The rearrangement links TRBV11-2 to TRBJ2-7; D is ambiguous. This CDR3 is built from 13 residues. Deletions cut 4 bases from V and 3 bases from J, with 10 bases between. Germline CDR1 and CDR2: SGHAT and FQNNGV. CDR3 loop: CASSSPLFYEQYF. CDR3 coding DNA: TGTGCCAGCAGCTCACCCCTCTTCTACGAGCAGTACTTC.

The rearrangement uses TRBV21-1 and TRBJ1-1. TRBV21-1 is noted as a pseudogene. The CDR3 contains 13 residues. This CDR3 reads CAGYSLLGTEAFF. The CDR3 nucleotides read TGTGCCGGCTACAGCCTCTTGGGGACTGAAGCTTTCTTT.

The chain carries TRBV6-1 and TRBJ2-7, with D unclear. Germline CDR1 is MNHNS and CDR2 is SASEGT. Trimming pared 2 bases from V and 1 base from J, leaving 15 bases between. This CDR3 contains 16 residues. The DNA for the CDR3 is TGTGCCAGCAGTGAACCCCAAGGTGGTTCTTCCTACGAGCAGTACTTC. Its protein product is CASSEPQGGSSYEQYF.

V gene TRBV30 combines with J gene TRBJ1-5; D ambiguous. The CDR3 extends over 13 amino acids. Germline CDR1 and CDR2: GTSNPN and SVGIG (reference sequence). With 3 bases removed from V and 0 bases from J, the gap between germline ends came to 6 bases. This chain's CDR3 is CAWSAYSNQPQHF. CDR3 nucleotide sequence: TGTGCCTGGAGCGCATATAGCAATCAGCCCCAGCATTTT.

The chain employs TRBV18 and TRBJ1-2, with a possible D match to TRBD1 (5 bases). Germline V lookup: CDR1 KGHSH, CDR2 LQKENI. V lost 0 bases and J lost 8, with 10 bases in between. This CDR3 has 13 residues. CDR3 loop: CASSPPEKGGYTF. CDR3 nucleotides: TGTGCCAGCTCACCACCCGAAAAGGGGGGCTACACCTTC.

This clone showed up just once. The rearrangement uses TRBV6-5 and TRBJ2-4; tentative D call: TRBD1 (6 bases). With 0 bases removed from V and 2 bases from J, the gap between germline ends came to 8 bases. CDR3 length equals 15 residues. Germline assignment: CDR1 MNHEY and CDR2 SVGAGI. CDR3 loop: CASSYSGGTKNIQYF. Here the CDR3 DNA reads TGTGCCAGCAGTTACTCAGGGGGAACCAAAAACATTCAGTACTTC.

J is TRBJ2-3 and V is TRBV5-4, with D perhaps matching TRBD2 (6 bases). Germline V CDR1 and CDR2: SGHNT, YYREEE (reference sequence). This CDR3 spans 13 amino acids. Trimming removed 6 bases at V and 0 bases at J, with 8 bases between. The CDR3, as DNA: TGTGCCAGCACTAGCGCTAGCACAGATACGCAGTATTTT. Translating gives CASTSASTDTQYF.

J is TRBJ2-5 and V is TRBV2; D remains unclear. The CDR3 totals 13 residues. V gave up 3 bases and J gave up 4 bases, with 9 bases separating them. Germline V gene sequence: CDR1 SNHLY, CDR2 FYNNEI. The CDR3 bases are TGTGCCAGCAGTGATTCCCGAGGAGAGACCCAGTACTTC. Protein product: CASSDSRGETQYF.